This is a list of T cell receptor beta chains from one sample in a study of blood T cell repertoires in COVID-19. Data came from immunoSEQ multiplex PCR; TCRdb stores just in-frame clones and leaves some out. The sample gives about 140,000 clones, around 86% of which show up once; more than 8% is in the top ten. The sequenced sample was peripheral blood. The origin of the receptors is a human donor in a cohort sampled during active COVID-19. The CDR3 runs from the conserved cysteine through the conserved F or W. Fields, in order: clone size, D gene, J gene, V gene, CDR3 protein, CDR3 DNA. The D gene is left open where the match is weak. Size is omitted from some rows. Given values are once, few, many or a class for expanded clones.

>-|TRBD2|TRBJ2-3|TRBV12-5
CASGEGLAGVSADTQYF
TGTGCTAGTGGTGAGGGACTAGCGGGAGTTTCGGCAGATACGCAGTATTTT
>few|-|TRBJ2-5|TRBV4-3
CASSQDLYKETQYF
TGCGCCAGCAGCCAAGATTTATACAAAGAGACCCAGTACTTC
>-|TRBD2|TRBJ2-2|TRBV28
CASRPSGSRNTGELFF
TGTGCCAGCAGGCCTAGCGGGAGTCGTAACACCGGGGAGCTGTTTTTT
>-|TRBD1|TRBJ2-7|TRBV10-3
CAISGNRDSYEQYF
TGTGCCATCAGTGGGAATCGGGACAGCTACGAGCAGTACTTC
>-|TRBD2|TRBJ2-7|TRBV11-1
CASSPGLVYEQYF
TGTGCCAGCAGCCCCGGACTAGTGTACGAGCAGTACTTC
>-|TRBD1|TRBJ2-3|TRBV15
CATSRGGGTGTDTQYF
TGTGCCACCAGCAGAGGTGGGGGGACAGGTACAGATACGCAGTATTTT
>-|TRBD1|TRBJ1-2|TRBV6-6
CAIRTGEGYTF
TGTGCCATCCGGACAGGCGAGGGCTACACCTTC
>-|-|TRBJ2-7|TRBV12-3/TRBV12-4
CASSAPDWYEQYF
TGTGCCAGCAGTGCGCCGGACTGGTACGAGCAGTACTTC
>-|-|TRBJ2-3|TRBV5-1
CASTTSRQGGGGTQYF
TGCGCCAGCACCACTTCACGACAGGGAGGCGGAGGTACGCAGTATTTT
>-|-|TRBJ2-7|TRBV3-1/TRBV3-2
CASSSRRGEQYF
TGTGCCAGCAGCTCCCGGAGGGGCGAGCAGTACTTC
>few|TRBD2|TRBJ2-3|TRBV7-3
CASSLGTGGFTDTQYF
TGTGCCAGCAGCTTAGGGACGGGGGGATTCACAGATACGCAGTATTTT
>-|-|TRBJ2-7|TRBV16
CASSRNAGTGFLYEQYF
TGTGCCAGCAGCCGCAATGCTGGAACAGGGTTTCTCTACGAGCAGTACTTC